These 24 T cell receptor beta chains were sequenced from one sample in a study of cytomegalovirus exposure and HLA in healthy donors (dated by TCRdb to the late 2010s). The protocol used for the library was the immunoSEQ multiplex PCR assay. For the multiplex PCR, a mixture combining 60 forward primers for TCR Vbeta segments and 13 reverse primers for TCR Jbeta segments was used. The table comes from immuneACCESS by way of TCRdb, which keeps in-frame sequences with V and J called. Part of the clones is missing from these tables; in studies checked, under half for an unresolved V gene and the rest for unknown reasons. The sample table records about 150,000 clones; roughly 80% of these occur just once. Roughly 13% of the sample rests with the top ten. Sequencing was carried out using PBMCs. The receptors originated from a young man in good health and CMV-seropositive.

The chain combines TRBV27 with TRBJ2-7, with D uncertain. Trimming removed 1 base from V and 4 bases from J, with 11 bases in between. Germline V CDR1 and CDR2: MNHEY, SMNVEV (reference sequence). This CDR3 is built from 14 residues. CDR3 DNA: TGTGCCAGCAGTTTATTGGGCAGGCCATACGAGCAGTACTTC. Translating gives CASSLLGRPYEQYF.

The J gene is TRBJ2-3, the V gene TRBV19, with 7 bases that match TRBD2. Losses at the gene ends were 4 bases for V and 3 bases for J; bases not matched to a gene: 1. This CDR3 has 13 residues. The germline V gene has CDR1 LNHDA and CDR2 SQIVND (reference sequence). CDR3 DNA sequence: TGTGCCAGTAGTAGGGAGGGTACAGATACGCAGTATTTT. Amino acid sequence: CASSREGTDTQYF.

The chain uses TRBV9 and TRBJ2-1; 7 nucleotides align to TRBD2. Germline values: CDR1 SGDLS, CDR2 YYNGEE. The CDR3 consists of 15 residues. Trimming took 3 bases from V and 2 from J; bases not matched to a gene: 5. The CDR3, as DNA: TGTGCCAGCAGCGCTAGCGGTGGGGCCTACAATGAGCAGTTCTTC. It codes for CASSASGGAYNEQFF.

In its sample, this clone was seen a few times. The CDR3 nucleotides are TGTGCCAGCAGCTTGGACAGTGACTACGAGCAGTACTTC. Translating it yields CASSLDSDYEQYF. The V and J genes are TRBV5-4 and TRBJ2-7; no clear D gene. This CDR3 contains 13 residues. From germline, CDR1 is SGHNT and CDR2 YYREEE (reference sequence). V was shortened by 0 bases and J by 3 bases, with 7 bases between the two germline ends.

The gene calls are TRBV5-4 and TRBJ2-7, with 13 bases matching TRBD2. J lost 2 bases, V lost 4 bases, and 3 bases had no gene match. The CDR3 is 15 residues long. Germline V gene data show CDR1 as SGHNT and CDR2 as YYREEE (reference sequence). This CDR3 reads CASSPGTSGTYEQYF. The CDR3 region has the DNA TGTGCCAGCAGCCCAGGGACTAGCGGGACCTACGAGCAGTACTTC. The full variable domain, its missing parts supplied by reference TRBV5-4 and TRBJ2-7, is ETGVTQSPTHLIKTRGQQVTLRCSSQSGHNTVSWYQQALGQGPQFIFQYYREEENGRGNFPPRFSGLQFPNYSSELNVNALELDDSALYLCASSPGTSGTYEQYFGPGTRLTVT.

This clone showed up just a few times. The rearrangement joins TRBV27 to TRBJ1-1; TRBD1 matches at 7 bases. CDR1 is MNHEY and CDR2 is SMNVEV in the germline V gene (reference sequence). CDR3 length equals 17 residues. The J segment lost 0 bases and the V segment lost 7 bases, leaving 14 bases of the junction unmatched. The CDR3 DNA is TGTGCCAGCAAACCCAGACAGGGCATGGTTATGAACACTGAAGCTTTCTTT. Its protein product is CASKPRQGMVMNTEAFF.

This clone occurred a few times. This chain joins TRBV14 and TRBJ2-1, with a tentative D call TRBD1 (6 bases). Germline assignment: CDR1 SGHDN and CDR2 FVKESK. The CDR3 spans 18 residues. The V end was cut by 4 bases, the J end by 4 bases, with 23 bases between. In DNA form, the CDR3 reads TGTGCCAGCAGCCGGCGGTTGGGGGCGGATCCAACATACAATGAGCAGTTCTTC. Translating gives CASSRRLGADPTYNEQFF.

The chain carries TRBV6-5 and TRBJ2-7, with TRBD1 identical over 7 bases. CDR1 is MNHEY, CDR2 SVGAGI, per germline. V was pared by 2 bases and J by 6 bases, with 7 bases of the junction left unmatched. This CDR3 contains 14 residues. The CDR3 nucleotides read TGTGCCAGCAGTTACACGAGACAGGGCGGCGAGCAGTACTTC. Residues: CASSYTRQGGEQYF.

The CDR3 sequence is CASSWGVGGTSGRPQFF. The CDR3 DNA follows: TGTGCCAGCAGCTGGGGCGTCGGAGGGACTAGCGGGAGACCGCAGTTCTTC. The gene calls are TRBV5-6 and TRBJ2-1, with 14 bases matching TRBD2. This CDR3 comprises 17 residues. J was trimmed by 12 bases and V by 3 bases; bases with no gene match: 14. Germline V gene sequence: CDR1 SGHDT, CDR2 YYEEEE.

The rearrangement joins TRBV7-9 to TRBJ2-3; possibly TRBD2 for D (6 bases). This CDR3 contains 15 residues. With 3 bases removed from V and 7 bases from J, the gap between germline ends came to 17 bases. Germline lookup yields CDR1 SEHNR and CDR2 FQNEAQ (reference sequence). CDR3 region: CASSLVSGSFNTQYF. Here the CDR3 DNA reads TGTGCCAGCAGCTTGGTTAGCGGATCATTTAATACGCAGTATTTT.

The rearrangement joins TRBV27 to TRBJ2-1; no reliable D call. Germline V lookup: CDR1 MNHEY, CDR2 SMNVEV (reference sequence). The V gene lost 3 bases and the J gene lost 10 bases, with 7 bases spanning the gap. This CDR3 is built from 11 residues. The CDR3 DNA follows: TGTGCCAGCAGTTTTGCGATGGAGCAGTTCTTC. This gives the protein CASSFAMEQFF.

This chain uses TRBV19 with TRBJ1-1; the D is unclear. The CDR3 covers 13 residues. The germline gives CDR1 LNHDA, CDR2 SQIVND (reference sequence). V was clipped by 5 bases and J by 1 base, with 8 bases between them. The CDR3: CASSSYRNTEAFF. DNA for the CDR3: TGTGCCAGTAGTTCGTACAGGAACACTGAAGCTTTCTTT.

CDR3 in DNA: TGTGCCAGCAGCCACCTGACTAGCGGGATCAATGAGCAGTTCTTC. It specifies CASSHLTSGINEQFF. The chain links TRBV6-1 to TRBJ2-1; 11 nucleotides agree with TRBD2. Looked up from germline, CDR1 is MNHNS and CDR2 is SASEGT. The CDR3 spans 15 residues. V lost 6 bases, J lost 6 bases, and 7 bases stayed unmatched.

The chain recombines TRBV7-9 with TRBJ2-2; D may be TRBD1 (6 bases). The CDR3 has 14 amino acids. Trimming left V 5 bases short and J 8 bases short, with 15 bases between. The germline CDR1 and CDR2 sequences are SEHNR and FQNEAQ (reference sequence). The CDR3 spells CASSPGTSAGELFF. DNA of the CDR3: TGTGCCAGCAGCCCCGGGACATCGGCAGGGGAGCTGTTTTTT.

V gene TRBV27 combines with J gene TRBJ1-5; D remains ambiguous. The CDR3 is 16 residues long. V gave up 5 bases and J gave up 6 bases, with 20 bases separating them. Germline V gene lookup returns CDR1 MNHEY and CDR2 SMNVEV (reference sequence). CDR3 DNA: TGTGCCAGCAGTCTCAGACTGCAGGCGGGCACTCAGCCCCAGCATTTT. It is translated as CASSLRLQAGTQPQHF.

V usage is TRBV9 and J usage is TRBJ1-2; a possible D gene is TRBD1 (6 bases). This CDR3 spans 15 amino acids. Germline lookup yields CDR1 SGDLS and CDR2 YYNGEE. Trimming took off 2 bases at V and 4 bases at J, with 15 bases between the two ends. The CDR3 region has the DNA TGTGCCAGCAGCGTTGGGACATTTCCTTCCTATGGCTACACCTTC. This gives the protein CASSVGTFPSYGYTF.

The chain combines TRBV28 with TRBJ2-6; D unresolved. The germline CDR1 and CDR2 sequences are MDHEN and SYDVKM. The CDR3 runs 12 residues. The V and J ends lost 7 bases and 1 base respectively, with 2 bases between them. CDR3 protein: CASTSGANVLTF. In nucleotides, the CDR3 is TGTGCCAGCACATCTGGGGCCAACGTCCTGACTTTC. The variable domain in full, with the rest retrieved from reference TRBV28 and TRBJ2-6, is DVKVTQSSRYLVKRTGEKVFLECVQDMDHENMFWYRQDPGLGLRLIYFSYDVKMKEKGDIPEGYSVSREKKERFSLILESASTNQTSMYLCASTSGANVLTFGAGSRLTVL.

The chain is built from TRBV7-8 and TRBJ2-1, with 9 bases fitting TRBD2. V shed 1 base and J 8 bases; nucleotides not matched to a gene: 6. Germline V gene lookup returns CDR1 SGHVS and CDR2 FQNEAQ. This CDR3 is built from 15 residues. CDR3 sequence: CASSLEGLARYEQFF. The CDR3 DNA is TGTGCCAGCAGCTTAGAAGGACTAGCGCGGTATGAGCAGTTCTTC.

The chain links TRBV7-2 to TRBJ2-5; D is possibly TRBD1 (5 bases). Germline values: CDR1 SGHTA, CDR2 FQGNSA. The V and J ends lost 5 bases and 3 bases respectively, with 10 bases between them. This CDR3 has 13 amino acids. CDR3 protein: CASSRRQKETQYF. The DNA of the CDR3 is TGTGCCAGCAGCCGTCGACAGAAAGAGACCCAGTACTTC.

The chain recombines TRBV5-1 with TRBJ2-1; 10 bases agree with TRBD1. J gave up 2 bases and V 2 bases, and 1 base lay outside the gene matches. The germline CDR1 and CDR2 sequences are SGHRS and YFSETQ. The CDR3 contains 15 residues. The CDR3 protein is CASSFGQGAYNEQFF. In nucleotides, the CDR3 is TGCGCCAGCAGCTTCGGACAGGGGGCCTACAATGAGCAGTTCTTC.

The chain couples TRBV28 to TRBJ1-2; D is unclear. There are 12 residues in the CDR3. Germline V gene lookup returns CDR1 MDHEN and CDR2 SYDVKM. The V and J ends lost 4 bases and 1 base respectively, with 4 bases between them. The CDR3 region has the DNA TGTGCCAGCAGTTACGGTAACTATGGCTACACCTTC. As protein: CASSYGNYGYTF.

The J gene is TRBJ2-7, the V gene TRBV29-1; D might be TRBD1 (6 bases). Looked up from germline, CDR1 is SQVTM and CDR2 is ANQGSEA. V lost 4 bases, J lost 2 bases, and 9 bases lay in between. The CDR3 contains 12 residues. The CDR3 here is CSVAQGTYEQYF. The DNA for the CDR3 is TGCAGCGTTGCACAGGGAACCTACGAGCAGTACTTC.

The genes are TRBV4-1 and TRBJ2-7; D possibly corresponds to TRBD2 (6 bases). CDR3 length: 16 residues. The V end was cut by 0 bases, the J end by 6 bases, with 18 bases between. CDR1 MGHRA and CDR2 YSYEKL come from the germline V gene. This CDR3 is CASSQEGPRGSFEQYF. The CDR3 bases are TGCGCCAGCAGCCAAGAGGGGCCGCGGGGCAGTTTCGAGCAGTACTTC.

This sequence joins TRBV10-3 and TRBJ1-6; 8 nucleotides line up with TRBD1. In germline, CDR1 is ENHRY, CDR2 SYGVKD. Trimming cost V 5 bases and J 3 bases; bases outside gene matches: 3. The CDR3 sequence is 15 residues long. CDR3 region: CAISSGTGYNSPLHF. The CDR3 nucleotides read TGTGCCATCAGTTCCGGGACAGGCTATAATTCACCCCTCCACTTT.